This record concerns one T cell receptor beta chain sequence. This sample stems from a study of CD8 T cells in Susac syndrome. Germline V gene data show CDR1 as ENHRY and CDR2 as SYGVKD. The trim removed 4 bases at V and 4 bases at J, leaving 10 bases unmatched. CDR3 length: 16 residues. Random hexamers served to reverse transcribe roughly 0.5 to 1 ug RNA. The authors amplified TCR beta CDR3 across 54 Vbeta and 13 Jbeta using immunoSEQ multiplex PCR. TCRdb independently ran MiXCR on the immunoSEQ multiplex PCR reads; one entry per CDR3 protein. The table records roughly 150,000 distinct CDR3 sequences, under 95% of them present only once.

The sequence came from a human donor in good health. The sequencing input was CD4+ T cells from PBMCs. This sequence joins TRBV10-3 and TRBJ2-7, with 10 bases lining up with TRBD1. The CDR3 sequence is CAISGGDGTGVYEQYF. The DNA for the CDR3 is TGTGCCATCAGTGGAGGAGACGGGACAGGGGTTTACGAGCAGTACTTC.